The next 30 T cell receptor beta chains were all read from a single sample in a study of blood T cell repertoires in COVID-19. Data came from immunoSEQ multiplex PCR; TCRdb stores just in-frame clones and leaves some out. The data hold 28,000 or so clones, with approximately 87% observed a single time. Sequences were obtained from peripheral blood. The receptors stem from a human donor in a cohort sampled during active COVID-19.

The J gene is TRBJ2-5, the V gene TRBV10-1; 7 bases agree with TRBD2. CDR3 length equals 16 residues. Germline CDR1 is WNHNN and CDR2 is SYGVQD (reference sequence). After removal of 6 bases from V and 0 bases from J, the junction contained 10 bases not matched to a gene. CDR3 protein: CASRRRGRPYQETQYF. As DNA, the CDR3 is TGCGCCAGCAGGAGGCGGGGGAGACCGTACCAAGAGACCCAGTACTTC.

This chain connects TRBV9 to TRBJ2-1; D is possibly TRBD2 (6 bases). The CDR3 totals 13 residues. In germline, CDR1 is SGDLS, CDR2 YYNGEE. The V gene lost 5 bases and the J gene lost 9 bases, with 15 bases spanning the gap. As DNA, the CDR3 is TGTGCCAGCAGTTCCGGACTATTAGGTGAGCAGTTCTTC. Translated: CASSSGLLGEQFF. Combining the CDR3 with reference TRBV9 and TRBJ2-1 gives the whole variable domain DSGVTQTPKHLITATGQRVTLRCSPRSGDLSVYWYQQSLDQGLQFLIQYYNGEERAKGNILERFSAQQFPDLHSELNLSSLELGDSALYFCASSSGLLGEQFFGPGTRLTVL.

This clone was picked up a small number of times. The CDR3, as DNA: TGTGCCAGCAGCCTTAGACAGGGGTCCCTATCCGATCAGCCCCAGCATTTT. It translates to CASSLRQGSLSDQPQHF. The rearrangement joins TRBV7-8 to TRBJ1-5, with 8 bases lining up with TRBD1. Trimming removed 5 bases from V and 5 bases from J; junction bases left unmatched: 14. This CDR3 has 17 amino acids. Germline assignment: CDR1 SGHVS and CDR2 FQNEAQ.

The chain combines TRBV2 with TRBJ2-1, with 7 bases fitting TRBD2. The CDR3 contains 14 residues. Germline V gives CDR1 SNHLY, CDR2 FYNNEI. The V segment lost 7 bases and the J segment 8 bases; nucleotides outside the gene matches: 11. DNA of the CDR3: TGTGCCAGCACACGACTAGCTGGCGTGGATGAGCAGTTCTTC. Protein sequence: CASTRLAGVDEQFF.

The DNA for the CDR3 is TGCGCCAGCAGCTTGGTTGGGACAGTCCAAAGGGAGCAGTACTTC. Amino acid sequence: CASSLVGTVQREQYF. The chain has TRBV5-1 and TRBJ2-7, with 7 bases lining up with TRBD1. In germline, CDR1 is SGHRS, CDR2 YFSETQ. Trimming at V came to 0 bases and at J to 7 bases, leaving 10 bases not matched to a gene. The CDR3 runs 15 residues.

The chain employs TRBV18 and TRBJ1-6, with D perhaps matching TRBD1 (5 bases). The V gene lost 4 bases and the J gene lost 15 bases, with 10 bases spanning the gap. There are 11 residues in the CDR3. Germline CDR1 and CDR2: KGHSH and LQKENI. The CDR3 DNA reads TGTGCCAGCTCACTGTCGGGACTCCTCCACTTT. Encoded protein: CASSLSGLLHF.

The chain couples TRBV10-3 to TRBJ1-1, with a weak D call TRBD1 (5 bases). Germline CDR1 ENHRY, CDR2 SYGVKD. Trimming took 11 bases from V and 5 from J, leaving 18 bases between them. The CDR3 is 13 amino acids. In DNA, the CDR3 is TGTGCCTCCACTTTCGGCAGGGAAACTGAAGCTTTCTTT. This translates into CASTFGRETEAFF.

About this clone: Because the CDR3's place on the DNA is in doubt, the DNA is left out and the CDR3 is given as listed by TCRdb. The V gene is TRBV5-1, the J gene TRBJ2-1; TRBD2 reflects the table's D call only, with no check against the DNA. CDR1 is SGHRS, CDR2 YFSETQ, per germline. Both ends counted, the CDR3 spans 15 residues. CDR3 amino acids: CASSFGGGSGKVSFF.

This chain connects TRBV5-4 to TRBJ1-1; the D gene is possibly TRBD1 (6 bases). CDR3 size: 14 residues. The V end was cut by 4 bases, the J end by 6 bases, with 16 bases between. Germline CDR1 reads SGHNT; CDR2 reads YYREEE (reference sequence). The CDR3 DNA is TGTGCCAGCAGCCGGAGAACAGGGAAGGCTGAAGCTTTCTTT. Residues: CASSRRTGKAEAFF.

The chain carries TRBV30 and TRBJ2-5, with TRBD1 identical over 7 bases. From germline, CDR1 is GTSNPN and CDR2 SVGIG (reference sequence). The CDR3 contains 15 residues. J lost 5 bases, V lost 8 bases, and 17 bases had no gene match. The CDR3 DNA is TGTGCCCGCCACGCGACAGGGCTTTGGGAGGAGACCCAGTACTTC. It encodes CARHATGLWEETQYF.

Concerning this clone: One end of the junction varies from germline; a read error may be responsible. The rearrangement uses TRBV18 and TRBJ2-7, with TRBD1 matching 10 bases. The CDR3 is made up of 15 amino acids. Germline V gene data show CDR1 as KGHSH and CDR2 as LQKENI. In DNA form, the CDR3 reads TGTGCCAGCTCCCCACGACAGGGGGCGGGGGACGAGCAGTACTTC. The encoded protein is CASSPRQGAGDEQYF. Together with reference TRBV18 and TRBJ2-7, the CDR3 gives the full variable domain: NAGVMQNPRHLVRRRGQEARLRCSPMKGHSHVYWYRQLPEEGLKFMVYLQKENIIDESGMPKERFSAEFPKEGPSILRIQQVVRGDSAAYFCASSPRQGAGDEQYFGPGTRLTVT.

The chain links TRBV7-2 to TRBJ1-2; D is unclear. Germline V lookup: CDR1 SGHTA, CDR2 FQGNSA. Trimming stripped 3 bases from V and 6 bases from J, with 14 bases between. The CDR3 runs 14 residues. CDR3 residues: CASSLNPGVDGYTF. In nucleotides, the CDR3 is TGTGCCAGCAGCTTGAACCCCGGGGTAGATGGCTACACCTTC.

The chain has TRBV18 and TRBJ2-7; 11 bases agree with TRBD2. There are 15 residues in the CDR3. V was pared by 3 bases and J by 3 bases, with 4 bases of the junction left unmatched. Germline loops: CDR1 KGHSH, CDR2 LQKENI. CDR3 protein: CASSPTGTSGYEQYF. CDR3 bases: TGTGCCAGCTCACCGACCGGGACTAGCGGCTACGAGCAGTACTTC.

This chain links TRBV19 with TRBJ2-2; D perhaps matches TRBD2 (6 bases). V gave up 7 bases and J gave up 4 bases, with 13 bases separating them. The CDR3 sequence is 14 residues long. Germline V gene data show CDR1 as LNHDA and CDR2 as SQIVND (reference sequence). CDR3 in amino acids: CASMGLSGTGELFF. CDR3 in DNA: TGTGCCAGTATGGGACTGTCGGGCACCGGGGAGCTGTTTTTT.

The rearrangement links TRBV21-1 to TRBJ2-1; the table's D call, TRBD1, was not checked against the DNA. TRBV21-1 is annotated as a pseudogene. The CDR3 totals 16 residues. The CDR3 DNA follows: TGTGCCAGCAGCGAACAGACCGGTCCTCCCTACAATGAGCAGTTCTTC. Its protein product is CASSEQTGPPYNEQFF.

The rearrangement uses TRBV19 and TRBJ1-5; TRBD1 matches 9 bases. Germline lookup yields CDR1 LNHDA and CDR2 SQIVND (reference sequence). CDR3 length: 15 residues. Trimming cost V 5 bases and J 2 bases; bases outside gene matches: 4. The CDR3 protein is CASSSGQGGNQPQHF. In nucleotides, the CDR3 is TGTGCCAGTAGTTCGGGACAGGGAGGCAATCAGCCCCAGCATTTT. The entire variable domain, with the rest obtained from reference TRBV19 and TRBJ1-5, is as follows: DGGITQSPKYLFRKEGQNVTLSCEQNLNHDAMYWYRQDPGQGLRLIYYSQIVNDFQKGDIAEGYSVSREKKESFPLTVTSAQKNPTAFYLCASSSGQGGNQPQHFGDGTRLSIL.

The chain couples TRBV28 to TRBJ2-7, with D possibly being TRBD2 (7 bases). V shed 6 bases and J shed 5 bases, with 11 bases lying between them. Germline lookup yields CDR1 MDHEN and CDR2 SYDVKM. This CDR3 has 12 residues. The CDR3 bases are TGTGCCAGCAGAGGGGGGGAGAACGAGCAGTACTTC. Translating gives CASRGGENEQYF.

The chain combines TRBV7-9 with TRBJ2-3, with D hard to call. Trimming took off 3 bases at V and 6 bases at J, with 13 bases between the two ends. This CDR3 is built from 14 residues. Germline V gives CDR1 SEHNR, CDR2 FQNEAQ (reference sequence). CDR3 sequence: CASSLSTSWDTQYF. CDR3 coding DNA: TGTGCCAGCAGCTTGTCGACATCATGGGATACGCAGTATTTT.

The sample holds one count of this clone. The chain joins TRBV5-1 to TRBJ2-5, with 8 bases that match TRBD2. V shed 7 bases, J shed 2 bases, and the junction held 7 bases outside the gene matches. Germline assignment: CDR1 SGHRS and CDR2 YFSETQ. The CDR3 contains 14 residues. CDR3 bases: TGCGCCAGCGGGGCAACGGGGGGGCAAGAGACCCAGTACTTC. This gives the protein CASGATGGQETQYF.

The chain employs TRBV24-1 and TRBJ1-5, with a possible D match to TRBD1 (6 bases). Trimming removed 3 bases at V and 2 bases at J, with 10 bases between. The CDR3 totals 15 residues. CDR1 and CDR2 from the germline V gene are KGHDR and SFDVKD. CDR3 sequence (DNA): TGTGCCACCAGTGATCCAGGGGTCGGCAATCAGCCCCAGCATTTT. As protein: CATSDPGVGNQPQHF.

The V call is TRBV6-1, the J call TRBJ1-3, with 8 bases aligning to TRBD1. Trimming removed 1 base from V and 2 bases from J; junction bases left unmatched: 13. This CDR3 spans 19 amino acids. Germline assignment: CDR1 MNHNS and CDR2 SASEGT. In nucleotides, the CDR3 is TGTGCCAGCAGTGAAGTTCGGCAGGGGGCGCTGGGCCCTGGAAACACCATATATTTT. Its translation is CASSEVRQGALGPGNTIYF.

The chain recombines TRBV11-2 with TRBJ1-4; the D gene is possibly TRBD1 (6 bases). This CDR3 comprises 15 residues. V lost 5 bases, J lost 8 bases, and 18 bases lay in between. CDR1 is SGHAT and CDR2 is FQNNGV in the germline V gene. CDR3 loop: CASSPAGALGEKLFF. Here the CDR3 DNA reads TGTGCCAGCAGCCCCGCAGGGGCCCTTGGCGAAAAACTGTTTTTT.

The chain recombines TRBV11-2 with TRBJ2-2; 8 nucleotides line up with TRBD2. Looked up from germline, CDR1 is SGHAT and CDR2 is FQNNGV. Germline trimming cut 1 base from V and 4 bases from J; bases unmatched to any gene: 8. The CDR3 extends over 17 amino acids. The CDR3 DNA reads TGTGCCAGCAGCTTAGTCCCAGCGGGAGTGGGCACCGGGGAGCTGTTTTTT. Residues: CASSLVPAGVGTGELFF. The full variable domain, completed using reference TRBV11-2 and TRBJ2-2, is EAGVAQSPRYKIIEKRQSVAFWCNPISGHATLYWYQQILGQGPKLLIQFQNNGVVDDSQLPKDRFSAERLKGVDSTLKIQPAKLEDSAVYLCASSLVPAGVGTGELFFGEGSRLTVL.

This sequence joins TRBV4-1 and TRBJ2-2, with 9 bases identical to TRBD2. Germline V gene data show CDR1 as MGHRA and CDR2 as YSYEKL. The CDR3 runs 14 residues. Trimming removed 4 bases from V and 9 bases from J; junction bases left unmatched: 6. Here the CDR3 reads CASSLSGLARELFF. The CDR3 nucleotides read TGCGCCAGCAGCCTATCGGGACTAGCCCGGGAGCTGTTTTTT.

The chain links TRBV24-1 to TRBJ2-3, with a possible D match to TRBD2 (6 bases). The CDR3 totals 16 residues. Trimming stripped 0 bases from V and 0 bases from J, with 9 bases between. CDR1 KGHDR and CDR2 SFDVKD come from the germline V gene. In DNA form, the CDR3 reads TGTGCCACCAGTGATTTGCAAGGGACTAGCACAGATACGCAGTATTTT. This encodes CATSDLQGTSTDTQYF.

The chain has TRBV28 and TRBJ2-1; D uncertain. The germline V gene encodes CDR1 MDHEN and CDR2 SYDVKM. Trimming removed 5 bases at V and 1 base at J, with 12 bases between. The CDR3 consists of 15 residues. CDR3 DNA: TGTGCCAGCAGTCCCGAGAGATTTTCCTACAATGAGCAGTTCTTC. It encodes CASSPERFSYNEQFF.

The chain recombines TRBV15 with TRBJ1-4; D call uncertain. CDR1 is LNHNV and CDR2 is YYDKDF in the germline V gene (reference sequence). V was clipped by 5 bases and J by 1 base, with 5 bases between them. This CDR3 has 13 amino acids. For the CDR3, the DNA is TGTGCCACCAGCCCTCTAACTAATGAAAAACTGTTTTTT. Protein: CATSPLTNEKLFF.

The rearrangement joins TRBV28 to TRBJ1-6; 9 bases match TRBD1. The CDR3 is 14 residues long. Germline lookup yields CDR1 MDHEN and CDR2 SYDVKM. With V trimmed by 6 bases and J by 8 bases, 5 bases remained unmatched. The CDR3 DNA follows: TGTGCCAGCAGGGAGGGGACAGGGTATTCACCCCTCCACTTT. It translates to CASREGTGYSPLHF.

The chain combines TRBV5-1 with TRBJ2-3; D remains unclear. The CDR3 runs 16 residues. Germline V gene data show CDR1 as SGHRS and CDR2 as YFSETQ. Trimming pared 6 bases from V and 2 bases from J, leaving 19 bases between. The CDR3 loop is CASKSRLTVITDTQYF. The DNA for the CDR3 is TGCGCCAGCAAATCACGACTCACCGTGATCACAGATACGCAGTATTTT.

This clone came up once. The V and J genes are TRBV3-1 (or the pseudogene TRBV3-2) and TRBJ2-1; 8 bases line up with TRBD2. The CDR3 totals 16 residues. With V trimmed by 2 bases and J by 8 bases, 11 bases remained unmatched. The V gene's germline CDR1 is LGHDT and CDR2 YNNKEL (reference sequence). The CDR3, as DNA: TGTGCCAGCAGCCAATCGGTGGCTAGCGGGTTGTATGAGCAGTTCTTC. This gives the protein CASSQSVASGLYEQFF.